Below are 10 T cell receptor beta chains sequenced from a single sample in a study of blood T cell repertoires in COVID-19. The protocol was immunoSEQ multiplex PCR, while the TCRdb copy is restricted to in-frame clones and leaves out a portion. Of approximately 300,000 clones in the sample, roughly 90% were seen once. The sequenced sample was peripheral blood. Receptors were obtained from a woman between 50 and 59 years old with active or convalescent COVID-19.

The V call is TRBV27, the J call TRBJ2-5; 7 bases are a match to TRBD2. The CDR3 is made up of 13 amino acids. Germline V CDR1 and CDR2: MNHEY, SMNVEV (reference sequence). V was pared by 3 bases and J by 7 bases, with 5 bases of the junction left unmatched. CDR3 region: CASSFSGGGTQYF. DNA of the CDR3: TGTGCCAGCAGTTTCTCGGGAGGAGGGACCCAGTACTTC.

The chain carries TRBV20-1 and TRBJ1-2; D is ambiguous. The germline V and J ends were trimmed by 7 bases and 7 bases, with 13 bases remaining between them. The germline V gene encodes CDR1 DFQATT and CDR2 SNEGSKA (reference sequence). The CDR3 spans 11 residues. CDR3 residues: CSVSRESGYTF. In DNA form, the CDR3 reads TGCAGTGTTTCACGCGAAAGTGGCTACACCTTC.

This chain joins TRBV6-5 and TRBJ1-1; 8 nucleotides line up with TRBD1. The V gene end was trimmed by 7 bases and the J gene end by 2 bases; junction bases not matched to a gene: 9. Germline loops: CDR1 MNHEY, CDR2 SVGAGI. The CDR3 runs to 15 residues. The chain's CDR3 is CASIGTGTSNTEAFF. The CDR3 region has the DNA TGTGCCAGCATAGGGACAGGAACGTCTAACACTGAAGCTTTCTTT.

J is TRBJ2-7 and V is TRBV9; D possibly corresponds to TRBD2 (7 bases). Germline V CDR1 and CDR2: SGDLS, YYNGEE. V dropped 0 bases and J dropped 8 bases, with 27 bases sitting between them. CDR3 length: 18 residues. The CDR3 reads CASSVAGGPGPSRFQQYF. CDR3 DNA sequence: TGTGCCAGCAGCGTAGCCGGGGGGCCAGGGCCCTCCAGGTTCCAGCAGTACTTC.

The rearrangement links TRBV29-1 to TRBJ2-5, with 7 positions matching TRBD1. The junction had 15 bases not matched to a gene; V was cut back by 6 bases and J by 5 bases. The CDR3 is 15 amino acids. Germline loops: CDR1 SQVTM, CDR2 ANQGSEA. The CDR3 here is CSVNRRGSLGETQYF. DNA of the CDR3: TGCAGCGTGAACCGCAGGGGGTCATTAGGTGAGACCCAGTACTTC.

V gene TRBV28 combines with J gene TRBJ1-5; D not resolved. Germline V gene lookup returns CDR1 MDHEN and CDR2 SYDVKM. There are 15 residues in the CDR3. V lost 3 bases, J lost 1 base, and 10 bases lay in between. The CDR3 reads CASSLLLESNQPQHF. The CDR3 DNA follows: TGTGCCAGCAGTTTGCTGTTAGAAAGCAATCAGCCCCAGCATTTT.

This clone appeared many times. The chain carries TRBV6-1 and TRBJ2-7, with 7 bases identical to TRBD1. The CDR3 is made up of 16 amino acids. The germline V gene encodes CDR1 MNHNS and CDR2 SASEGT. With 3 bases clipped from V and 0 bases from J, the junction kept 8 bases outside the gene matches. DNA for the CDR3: TGTGCCAGCAGTGATTCGAACTGGGACAGCTCCTACGAGCAGTACTTC. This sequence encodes CASSDSNWDSSYEQYF.

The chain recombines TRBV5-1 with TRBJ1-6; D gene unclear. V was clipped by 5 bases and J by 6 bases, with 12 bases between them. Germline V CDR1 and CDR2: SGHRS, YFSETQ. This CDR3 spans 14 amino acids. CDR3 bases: TGCGCCAGCAGTCATGAGGGCACTAATTCACCCCTCCACTTT. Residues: CASSHEGTNSPLHF. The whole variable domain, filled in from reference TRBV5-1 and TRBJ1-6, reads KAGVTQTPRYLIKTRGQQVTLSCSPISGHRSVSWYQQTPGQGLQFLFEYFSETQRNKGNFPGRFSGRQFSNSRSEMNVSTLELGDSALYLCASSHEGTNSPLHFGNGTRLTVT.

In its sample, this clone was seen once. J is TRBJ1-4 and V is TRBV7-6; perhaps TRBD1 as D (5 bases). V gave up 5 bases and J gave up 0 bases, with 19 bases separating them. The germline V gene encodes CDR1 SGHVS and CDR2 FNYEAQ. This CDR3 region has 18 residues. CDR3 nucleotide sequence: TGTGCCAGCAGCCCGGGGGAAGGCGGACTTACAACTAATGAAAAACTGTTTTTT. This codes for CASSPGEGGLTTNEKLFF.

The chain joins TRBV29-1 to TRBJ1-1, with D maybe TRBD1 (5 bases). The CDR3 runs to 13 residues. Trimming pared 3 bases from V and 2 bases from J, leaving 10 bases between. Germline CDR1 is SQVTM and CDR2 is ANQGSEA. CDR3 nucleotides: TGCAGCGTTGAGAACAGGTTAAACACTGAAGCTTTCTTT. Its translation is CSVENRLNTEAFF.